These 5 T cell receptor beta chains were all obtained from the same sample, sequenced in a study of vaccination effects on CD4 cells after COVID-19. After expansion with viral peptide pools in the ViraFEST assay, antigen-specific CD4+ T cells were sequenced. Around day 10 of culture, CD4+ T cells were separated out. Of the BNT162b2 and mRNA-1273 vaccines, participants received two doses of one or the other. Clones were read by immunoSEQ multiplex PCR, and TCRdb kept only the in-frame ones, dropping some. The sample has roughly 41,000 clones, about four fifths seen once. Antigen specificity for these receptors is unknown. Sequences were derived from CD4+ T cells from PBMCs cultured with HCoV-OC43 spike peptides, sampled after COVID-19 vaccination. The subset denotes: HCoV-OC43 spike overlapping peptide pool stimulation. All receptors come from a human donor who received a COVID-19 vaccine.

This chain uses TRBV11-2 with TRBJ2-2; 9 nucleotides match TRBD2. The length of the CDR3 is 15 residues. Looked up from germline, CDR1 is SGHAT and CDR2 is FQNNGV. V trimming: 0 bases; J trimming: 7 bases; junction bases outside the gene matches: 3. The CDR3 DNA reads TGTGCCAGCAGCTTAGAGCGGGGGGGAATCGGGGAGCTGTTTTTT. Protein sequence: CASSLERGGIGELFF.

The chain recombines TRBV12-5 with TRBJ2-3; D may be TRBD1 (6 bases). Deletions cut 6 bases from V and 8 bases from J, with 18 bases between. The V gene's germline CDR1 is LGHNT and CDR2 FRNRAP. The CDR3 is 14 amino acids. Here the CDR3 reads CASGNPTGWSTQYF. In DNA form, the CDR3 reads TGTGCTAGTGGGAACCCGACAGGTTGGAGTACGCAGTATTTT.

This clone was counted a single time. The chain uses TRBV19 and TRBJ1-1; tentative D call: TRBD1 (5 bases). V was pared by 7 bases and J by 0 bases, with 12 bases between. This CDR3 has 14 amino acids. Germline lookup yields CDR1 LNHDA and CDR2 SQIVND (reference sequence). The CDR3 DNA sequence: TGTGCCAGTATTTCGGGGCTGATGAACACTGAAGCTTTCTTT. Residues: CASISGLMNTEAFF.

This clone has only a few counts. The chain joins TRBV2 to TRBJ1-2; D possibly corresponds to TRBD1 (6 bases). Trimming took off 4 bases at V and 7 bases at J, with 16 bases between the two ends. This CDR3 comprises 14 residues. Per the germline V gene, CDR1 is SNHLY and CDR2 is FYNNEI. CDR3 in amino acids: CASSGTVTSAGYTF. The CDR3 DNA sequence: TGTGCCAGCAGTGGGACAGTGACTTCAGCTGGCTACACCTTC.

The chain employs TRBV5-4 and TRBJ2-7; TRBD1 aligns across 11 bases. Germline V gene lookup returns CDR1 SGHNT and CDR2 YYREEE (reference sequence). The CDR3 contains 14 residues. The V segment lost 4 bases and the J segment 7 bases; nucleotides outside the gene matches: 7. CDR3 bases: TGTGCCAGCAGCGCGAGGACAGGGGGCTTGGAGCAGTACTTC. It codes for CASSARTGGLEQYF.